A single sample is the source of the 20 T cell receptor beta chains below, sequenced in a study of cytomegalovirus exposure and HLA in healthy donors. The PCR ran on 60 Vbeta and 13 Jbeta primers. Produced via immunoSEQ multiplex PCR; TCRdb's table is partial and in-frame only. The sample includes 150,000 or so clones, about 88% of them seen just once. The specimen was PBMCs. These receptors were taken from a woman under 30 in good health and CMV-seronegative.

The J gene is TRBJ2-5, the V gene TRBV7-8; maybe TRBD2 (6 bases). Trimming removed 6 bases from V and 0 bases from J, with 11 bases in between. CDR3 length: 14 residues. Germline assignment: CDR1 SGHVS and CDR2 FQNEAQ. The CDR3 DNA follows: TGTGCCAGCAGGTGGAGGGAGAACCAAGAGACCCAGTACTTC. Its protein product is CASRWRENQETQYF.

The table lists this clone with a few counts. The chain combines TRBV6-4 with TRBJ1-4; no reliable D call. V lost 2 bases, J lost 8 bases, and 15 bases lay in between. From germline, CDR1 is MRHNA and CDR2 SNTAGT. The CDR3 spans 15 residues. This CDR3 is CASSDPPGSREKLFF. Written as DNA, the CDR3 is TGTGCCAGCAGTGACCCCCCCGGGTCACGGGAAAAACTGTTTTTT.

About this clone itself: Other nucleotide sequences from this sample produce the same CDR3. In nucleotides, the CDR3 is TGCGCCAGCAGCTTAGTCGGGACAGCCTACAATGAGCAGTTCTTC. Translation gives CASSLVGTAYNEQFF. J is TRBJ2-1 and V is TRBV5-1; 7 nucleotides line up with TRBD1. Trimming took 2 bases from V and 2 from J; bases not matched to a gene: 4. Germline V CDR1 and CDR2: SGHRS, YFSETQ. The CDR3 has 15 amino acids.

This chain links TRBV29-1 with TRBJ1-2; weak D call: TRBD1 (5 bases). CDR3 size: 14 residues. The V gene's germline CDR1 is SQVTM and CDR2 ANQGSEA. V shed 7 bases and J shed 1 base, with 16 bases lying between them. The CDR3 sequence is CSAPTGSFNYGYTF. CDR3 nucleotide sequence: TGCAGCGCACCCACAGGCTCCTTTAACTATGGCTACACCTTC.

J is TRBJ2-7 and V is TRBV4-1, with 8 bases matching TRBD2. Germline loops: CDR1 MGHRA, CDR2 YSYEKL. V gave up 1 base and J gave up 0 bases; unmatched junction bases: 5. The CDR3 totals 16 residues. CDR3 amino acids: CASSQGHSGNSYEQYF. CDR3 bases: TGCGCCAGCAGCCAAGGGCATAGCGGGAACTCCTACGAGCAGTACTTC.

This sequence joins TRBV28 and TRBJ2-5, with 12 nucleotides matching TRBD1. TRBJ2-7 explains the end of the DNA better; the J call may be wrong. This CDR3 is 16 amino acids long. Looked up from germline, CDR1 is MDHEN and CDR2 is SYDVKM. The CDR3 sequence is CASSLGSGQGAYEQYF. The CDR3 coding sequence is TGTGCCAGCAGTTTAGGCTCGGGACAGGGGGCTTACGAGCAGTACTTC.

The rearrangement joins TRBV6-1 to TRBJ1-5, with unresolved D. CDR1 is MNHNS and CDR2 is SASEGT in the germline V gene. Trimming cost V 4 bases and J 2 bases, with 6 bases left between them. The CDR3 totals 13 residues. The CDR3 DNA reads TGTGCCAGCAGTGTAATAGGCAATCAGCCCCAGCATTTT. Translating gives CASSVIGNQPQHF.

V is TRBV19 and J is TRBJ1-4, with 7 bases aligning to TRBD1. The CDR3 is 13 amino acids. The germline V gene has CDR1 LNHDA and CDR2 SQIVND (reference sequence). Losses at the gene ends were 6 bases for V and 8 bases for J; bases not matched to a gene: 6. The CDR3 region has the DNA TGTGCCAGTAGCCTCAACAGGGGAGAAAAACTGTTTTTT. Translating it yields CASSLNRGEKLFF.

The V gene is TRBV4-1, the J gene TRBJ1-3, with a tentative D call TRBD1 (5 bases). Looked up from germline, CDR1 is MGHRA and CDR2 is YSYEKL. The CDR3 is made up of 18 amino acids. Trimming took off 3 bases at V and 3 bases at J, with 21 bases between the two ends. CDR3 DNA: TGCGCCAGCAGCCACCCGACAGAGGGGAGGGTTCGTGGAAACACCATATATTTT. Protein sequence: CASSHPTEGRVRGNTIYF.

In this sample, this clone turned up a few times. The CDR3 here is CASRGTGEQPQHF. For the CDR3, the DNA is TGTGCCAGCAGGGGGACAGGGGAACAGCCCCAGCATTTT. V is TRBV28 and J is TRBJ1-5; 10 bases align to TRBD1. V was clipped by 6 bases and J by 7 bases; unmatched bases: 3. This CDR3 spans 13 amino acids. Germline values: CDR1 MDHEN, CDR2 SYDVKM.

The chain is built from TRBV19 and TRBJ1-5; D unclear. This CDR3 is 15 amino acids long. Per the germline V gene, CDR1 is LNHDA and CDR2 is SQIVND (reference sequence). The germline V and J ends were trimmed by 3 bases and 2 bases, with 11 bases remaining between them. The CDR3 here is CASSIVLVGNQPQHF. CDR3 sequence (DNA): TGTGCCAGTAGTATCGTGCTAGTTGGCAATCAGCCCCAGCATTTT. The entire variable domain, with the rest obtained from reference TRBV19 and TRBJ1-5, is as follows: DGGITQSPKYLFRKEGQNVTLSCEQNLNHDAMYWYRQDPGQGLRLIYYSQIVNDFQKGDIAEGYSVSREKKESFPLTVTSAQKNPTAFYLCASSIVLVGNQPQHFGDGTRLSIL.

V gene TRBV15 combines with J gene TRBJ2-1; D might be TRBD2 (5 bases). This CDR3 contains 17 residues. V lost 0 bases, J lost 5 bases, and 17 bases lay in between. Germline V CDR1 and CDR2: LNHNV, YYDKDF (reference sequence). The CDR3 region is CATSRDRGSRFNNEQFF. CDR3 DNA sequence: TGTGCCACCAGCAGAGATCGGGGTAGTAGATTTAACAATGAGCAGTTCTTC. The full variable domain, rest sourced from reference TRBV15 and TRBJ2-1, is DAMVIQNPRYQVTQFGKPVTLSCSQTLNHNVMYWYQQKSSQAPKLLFHYYDKDFNNEADTPDNFQSRRPNTSFCFLDIRSPGLGDTAMYLCATSRDRGSRFNNEQFFGPGTRLTVL.

CDR3 region: CASSRLAGDTQYF. The CDR3 coding sequence is TGTGCCAGTAGCAGACTAGCGGGAGATACGCAGTATTTT. The chain couples TRBV19 to TRBJ2-3; 10 bases are a match to TRBD2. V gave up 6 bases and J gave up 5 bases; unmatched junction bases: 2. This CDR3 region has 13 residues. The V gene's germline CDR1 is LNHDA and CDR2 SQIVND (reference sequence).

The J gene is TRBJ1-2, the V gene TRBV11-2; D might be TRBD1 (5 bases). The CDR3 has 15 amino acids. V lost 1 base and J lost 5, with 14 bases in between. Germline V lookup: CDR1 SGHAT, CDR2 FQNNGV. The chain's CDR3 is CASSLGFRAGYGYTF. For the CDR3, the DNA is TGTGCCAGCAGCTTAGGATTCCGGGCAGGGTATGGCTACACCTTC.

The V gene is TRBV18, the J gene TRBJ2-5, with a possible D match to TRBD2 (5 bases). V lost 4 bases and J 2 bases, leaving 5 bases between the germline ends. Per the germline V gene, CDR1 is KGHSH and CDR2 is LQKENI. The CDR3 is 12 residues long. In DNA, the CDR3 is TGTGCCAGCTCACGACTACAAGAGACCCAGTACTTC. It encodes CASSRLQETQYF.

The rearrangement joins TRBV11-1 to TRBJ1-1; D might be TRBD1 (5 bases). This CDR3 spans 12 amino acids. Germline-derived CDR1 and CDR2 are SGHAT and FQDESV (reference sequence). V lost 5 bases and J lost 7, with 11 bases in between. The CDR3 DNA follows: TGTGCCAGCAGCCGAGACAGATTTGAAGCTTTCTTT. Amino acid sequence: CASSRDRFEAFF.

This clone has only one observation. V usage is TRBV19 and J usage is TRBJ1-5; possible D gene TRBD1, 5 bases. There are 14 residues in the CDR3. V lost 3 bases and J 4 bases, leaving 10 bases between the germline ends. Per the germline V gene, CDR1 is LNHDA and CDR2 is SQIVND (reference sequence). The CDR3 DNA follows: TGTGCCAGTAGTATTCGACAGCCGAATCAGCCCCAGCATTTT. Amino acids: CASSIRQPNQPQHF.

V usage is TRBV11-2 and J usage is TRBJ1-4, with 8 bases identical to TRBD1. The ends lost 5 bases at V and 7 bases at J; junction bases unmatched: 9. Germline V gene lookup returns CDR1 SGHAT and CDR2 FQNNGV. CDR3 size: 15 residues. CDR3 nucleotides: TGTGCCAGCAGCCCTCAGGGGGCCTGGGCTGAAAAACTGTTTTTT. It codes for CASSPQGAWAEKLFF.

The CDR3 reads CASSDRVDTQYF. The CDR3 DNA sequence: TGTGCCAGCAGCGACAGGGTGGATACGCAGTATTTT. The chain has TRBV9 and TRBJ2-3; TRBD1 might be the D (6 bases). The CDR3 is made up of 12 amino acids. The ends were cut back, 3 bases at V and 6 bases at J, with 8 bases in the middle. Germline CDR1 is SGDLS and CDR2 is YYNGEE.

The CDR3 coding sequence is TGTGCCAGCAGCACCGAGGCATCTAGCACAGATACGCAGTATTTT. It codes for CASSTEASSTDTQYF. This chain uses TRBV7-8 with TRBJ2-3; D gene uncertain. Germline V gene data show CDR1 as SGHVS and CDR2 as FQNEAQ. There are 15 residues in the CDR3. The V and J ends lost 5 bases and 0 bases respectively, with 12 bases between them.